This TCR beta chain was obtained from a study of blood T cell repertoires in COVID-19. Study background: Researchers got acute and convalescent COVID-19 samples from the United States, Italy and Spain.

The ends were cut back, 0 bases at V and 5 bases at J, with 8 bases in the middle. This CDR3 has 12 amino acids. Germline V lookup: CDR1 SQVTM, CDR2 ANQGSEA. Method: immunoSEQ multiplex PCR; TCRdb's copy keeps in-frame clones and lacks some. Among about 270,000 clones listed, around 90% were seen once. Participants reported their clinical history, and cohort assignment relied on those reports. Up to 2 weeks before entering the study, exposed participants had met a COVID-19 case. What was sequenced was PBMCs or T cells enriched from blood (not recorded which). This sequence originates from a man aged 40-49 years who had been exposed to COVID-19. The V call is TRBV29-1, the J call TRBJ2-7, with a possible D match to TRBD1 (5 bases). In nucleotides, the CDR3 is TGCAGCGTTGAAGACAGGGTTAACGAGCAGTACTTC. Amino acids: CSVEDRVNEQYF.